The 7 T cell receptor beta chains in this list originate from one sample, sequenced in a study of CD8 T cells in ankylosing spondylitis. Via MiXCR, TCRdb re-called the 5' RACE reads, giving one row per CDR3 protein. The sample has 350,000 to 450,000 distinct CDR3 sequences; more than 20% are singletons. The sequenced sample was blood, either unsorted or a sorted T cell fraction (not recorded which). The receptor source for this set is a male donor with ankylosing spondylitis or in good health (not recorded which).

The chain recombines TRBV4-1 with TRBJ2-7; D perhaps matches TRBD2 (5 bases). Germline-derived CDR1 and CDR2 are MGHRA and YSYEKL. V lost 5 bases to trimming and J lost 2 bases, with 13 bases between them. The CDR3 loop spans 14 amino acids. CDR3 protein: CASSKSGSPYEQYF. Written as DNA, the CDR3 is TGCGCCAGCAGCAAGTCGGGGAGTCCCTACGAGCAGTACTTC.

The chain uses TRBV12-3 or TRBV12-4 and TRBJ1-5; D is ambiguous. The CDR3 runs to 13 residues. Trimming pared 7 bases from V and 0 bases from J, leaving 7 bases between. The chain's CDR3 is CASTANSNQPQHF. The CDR3 DNA follows: TGTGCCAGCACCGCAAATAGCAATCAGCCCCAGCATTTT.

This clonotype came up a few times. The chain has TRBV20-1 and TRBJ2-7, with 10 bases identical to TRBD2. The CDR3 loop spans 14 amino acids. With V trimmed by 1 base and J by 5 bases, 5 bases remained unmatched. Germline CDR1 DFQATT, CDR2 SNEGSKA (reference sequence). CDR3 in DNA: TGCAGTGCTAGAGGGGGGCTAGCGGGGGACGAGCAGTACTTC. Protein sequence: CSARGGLAGDEQYF.

This clonotype was picked up a small number of times. V and J are TRBV7-8 and TRBJ2-7; D gene uncertain. Germline CDR1 SGHVS, CDR2 FQNEAQ. The germline V and J ends were trimmed by 0 bases and 3 bases, with 18 bases remaining between them. The CDR3 is made up of 17 amino acids. CDR3 DNA: TGTGCCAGCAGCTTAGCGGCTCCGGGTCCACTACTCTACGAGCAGTACTTC. It translates to CASSLAAPGPLLYEQYF.

V is TRBV27 and J is TRBJ2-3; TRBD2 matches at 13 bases. The CDR3 runs 17 residues. Trimming cost V 3 bases and J 3 bases; bases outside gene matches: 6. Germline lookup yields CDR1 MNHEY and CDR2 SMNVEV (reference sequence). CDR3 DNA: TGTGCCAGCAGTTTGACCGGGGGACTAGCGGGGACAGATACGCAGTATTTT. This sequence encodes CASSLTGGLAGTDTQYF.

This clonotype was observed a handful of times. This chain uses TRBV12-3 or TRBV12-4 with TRBJ2-1, with 10 bases lining up with TRBD1. The CDR3 spans 17 residues. Germline trimming cut 4 bases from V and 5 bases from J; bases unmatched to any gene: 11. CDR3 loop: CASSSPRDRGSNNEQFF. The CDR3 nucleotides are TGTGCCAGCAGTTCCCCACGGGACAGGGGCTCGAACAATGAGCAGTTCTTC.

The chain links TRBV7-9 to TRBJ2-7; D is unresolved. The CDR3 loop spans 12 amino acids. V was shortened by 4 bases and J by 3 bases, with 7 bases between the two germline ends. Germline V gene sequence: CDR1 SEHNR, CDR2 FQNEAQ (reference sequence). The chain's CDR3 is CASSSVDYEQYF. The CDR3 region has the DNA TGTGCCAGCAGCTCAGTGGACTACGAGCAGTACTTC.